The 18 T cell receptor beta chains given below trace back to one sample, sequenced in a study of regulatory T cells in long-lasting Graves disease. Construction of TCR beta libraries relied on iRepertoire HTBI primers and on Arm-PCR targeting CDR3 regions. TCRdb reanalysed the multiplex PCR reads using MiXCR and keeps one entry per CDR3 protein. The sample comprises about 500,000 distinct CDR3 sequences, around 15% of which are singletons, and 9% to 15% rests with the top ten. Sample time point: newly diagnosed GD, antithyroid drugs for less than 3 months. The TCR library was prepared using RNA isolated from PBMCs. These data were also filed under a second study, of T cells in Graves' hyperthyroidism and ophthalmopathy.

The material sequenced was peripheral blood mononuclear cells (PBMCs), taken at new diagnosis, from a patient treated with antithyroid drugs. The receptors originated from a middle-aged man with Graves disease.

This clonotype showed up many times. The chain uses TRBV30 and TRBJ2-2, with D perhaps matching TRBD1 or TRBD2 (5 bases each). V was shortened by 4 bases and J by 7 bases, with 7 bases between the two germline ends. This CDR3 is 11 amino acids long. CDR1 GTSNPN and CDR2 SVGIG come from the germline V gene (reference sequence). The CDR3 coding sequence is TGTGCCTGGACGGGGCACGGGGAGCTGTTTTTT. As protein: CAWTGHGELFF.

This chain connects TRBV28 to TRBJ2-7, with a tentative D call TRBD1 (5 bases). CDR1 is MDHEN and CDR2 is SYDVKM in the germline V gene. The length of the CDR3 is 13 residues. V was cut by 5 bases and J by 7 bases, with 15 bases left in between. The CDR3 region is CASSEQGAREQYF. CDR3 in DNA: TGTGCCAGCAGTGAGCAGGGTGCTCGGGAGCAGTACTTC.

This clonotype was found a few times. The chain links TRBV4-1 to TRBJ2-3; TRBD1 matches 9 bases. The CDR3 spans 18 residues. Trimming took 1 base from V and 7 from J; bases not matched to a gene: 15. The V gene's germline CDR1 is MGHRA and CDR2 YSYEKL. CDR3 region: CASSQALLGQGGSNTQYF. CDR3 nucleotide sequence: TGCGCCAGCAGCCAAGCACTCCTGGGACAGGGTGGCTCAAATACGCAGTATTTT.

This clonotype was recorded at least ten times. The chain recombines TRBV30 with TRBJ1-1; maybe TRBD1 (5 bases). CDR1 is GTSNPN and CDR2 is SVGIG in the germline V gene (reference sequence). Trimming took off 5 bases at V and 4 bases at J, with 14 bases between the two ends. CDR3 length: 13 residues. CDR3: CAWSYRSGTEAFF. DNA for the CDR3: TGTGCCTGGTCCTACAGGAGCGGCACTGAAGCTTTCTTT.

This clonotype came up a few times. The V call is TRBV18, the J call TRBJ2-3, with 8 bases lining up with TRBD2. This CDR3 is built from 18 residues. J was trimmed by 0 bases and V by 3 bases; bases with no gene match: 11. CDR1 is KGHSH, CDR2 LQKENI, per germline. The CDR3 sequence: CASSPFHTSGPSTDTQYF. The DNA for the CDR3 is TGTGCCAGCTCACCCTTTCACACTAGCGGCCCTAGCACAGATACGCAGTATTTT.

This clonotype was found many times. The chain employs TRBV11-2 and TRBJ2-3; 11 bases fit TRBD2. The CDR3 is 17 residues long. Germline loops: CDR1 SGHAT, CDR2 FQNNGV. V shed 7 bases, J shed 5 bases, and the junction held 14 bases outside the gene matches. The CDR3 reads CASTNAPLAGGLDTQYF. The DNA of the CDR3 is TGTGCCAGCACCAACGCCCCGCTAGCGGGAGGTCTAGATACGCAGTATTTT. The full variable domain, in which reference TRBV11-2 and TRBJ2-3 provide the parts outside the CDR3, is EAGVAQSPRYKIIEKRQSVAFWCNPISGHATLYWYQQILGQGPKLLIQFQNNGVVDDSQLPKDRFSAERLKGVDSTLKIQPAKLEDSAVYLCASTNAPLAGGLDTQYFGPGTRLTVL.

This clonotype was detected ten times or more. The CDR3 coding sequence is TGTGCCAGCAGCCGGGAAGGGCTAGCGGACCTGTTCTTC. Amino acid sequence: CASSREGLADLFF. The chain employs TRBV7-2 and TRBJ2-1; 7 bases agree with TRBD2. Germline V CDR1 and CDR2: SGHTA, FQGNSA. The CDR3 runs 13 residues. The J segment lost 15 bases and the V segment lost 5 bases, leaving 13 bases of the junction unmatched.

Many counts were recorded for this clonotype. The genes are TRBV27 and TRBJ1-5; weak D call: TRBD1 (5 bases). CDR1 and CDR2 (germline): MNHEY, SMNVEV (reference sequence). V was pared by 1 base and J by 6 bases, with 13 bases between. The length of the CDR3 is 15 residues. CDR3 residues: CASSLYPRDGQPQHF. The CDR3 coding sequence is TGTGCCAGCAGTTTATACCCCAGGGACGGTCAGCCCCAGCATTTT.

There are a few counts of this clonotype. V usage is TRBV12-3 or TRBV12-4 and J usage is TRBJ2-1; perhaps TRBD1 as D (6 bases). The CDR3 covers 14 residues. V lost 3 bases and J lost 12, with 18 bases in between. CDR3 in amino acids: CASSFRAWDKGQFF. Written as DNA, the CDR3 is TGTGCCAGCAGTTTTAGGGCTTGGGACAAGGGGCAGTTCTTC.

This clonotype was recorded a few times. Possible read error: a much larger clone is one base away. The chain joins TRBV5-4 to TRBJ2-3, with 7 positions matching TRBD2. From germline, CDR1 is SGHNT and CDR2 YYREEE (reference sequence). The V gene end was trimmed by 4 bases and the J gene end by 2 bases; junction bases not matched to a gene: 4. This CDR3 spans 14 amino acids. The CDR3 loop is CASSASGATDTQYF. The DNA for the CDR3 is TGTGCCAGCAGCGCTAGCGGCGCCACAGATACGCAGTATTTT.

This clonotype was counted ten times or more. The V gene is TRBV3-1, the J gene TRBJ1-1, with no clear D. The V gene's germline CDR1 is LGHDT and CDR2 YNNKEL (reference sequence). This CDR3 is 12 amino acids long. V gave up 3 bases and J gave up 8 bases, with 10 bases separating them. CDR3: CASSQFGTEAFF. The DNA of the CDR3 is TGTGCCAGCAGCCAGTTCGGAACAGAAGCTTTCTTT.

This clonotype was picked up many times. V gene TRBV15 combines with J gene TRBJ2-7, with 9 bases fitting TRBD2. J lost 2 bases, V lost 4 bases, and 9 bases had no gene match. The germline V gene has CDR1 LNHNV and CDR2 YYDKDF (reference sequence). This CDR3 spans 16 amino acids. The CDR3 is CATSTPPAGGAYEQYF. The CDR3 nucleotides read TGTGCCACCAGCACCCCGCCAGCGGGAGGTGCCTACGAGCAGTACTTC.

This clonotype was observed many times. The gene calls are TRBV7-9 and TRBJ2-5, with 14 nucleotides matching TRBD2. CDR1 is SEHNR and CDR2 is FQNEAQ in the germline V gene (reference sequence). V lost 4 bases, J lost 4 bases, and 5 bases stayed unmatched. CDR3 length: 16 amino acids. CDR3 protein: CASSSFGLAGGETQYF. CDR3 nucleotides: TGTGCCAGCAGCTCCTTCGGACTAGCGGGAGGAGAGACCCAGTACTTC.

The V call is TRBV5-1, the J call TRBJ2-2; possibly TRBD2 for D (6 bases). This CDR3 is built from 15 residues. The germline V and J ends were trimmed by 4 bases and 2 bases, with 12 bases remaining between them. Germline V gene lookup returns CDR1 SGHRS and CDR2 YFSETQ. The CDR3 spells CASSDGTLNTGELFF. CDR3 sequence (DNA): TGCGCCAGCAGCGACGGGACTCTAAACACCGGGGAGCTGTTTTTT.

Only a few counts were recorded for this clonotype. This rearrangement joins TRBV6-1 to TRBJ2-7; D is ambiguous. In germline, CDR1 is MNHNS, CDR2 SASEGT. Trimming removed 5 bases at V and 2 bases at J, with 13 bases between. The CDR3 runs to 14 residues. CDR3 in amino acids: CASSQDRIPYEQYF. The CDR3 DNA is TGTGCCAGCAGTCAAGACCGGATCCCCTACGAGCAGTACTTC.

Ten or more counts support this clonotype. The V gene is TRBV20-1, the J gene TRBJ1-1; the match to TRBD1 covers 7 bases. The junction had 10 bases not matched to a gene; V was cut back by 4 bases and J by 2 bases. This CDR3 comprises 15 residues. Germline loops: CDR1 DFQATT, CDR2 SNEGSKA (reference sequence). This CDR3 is CSAKGPQGGNTEAFF. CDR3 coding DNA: TGCAGTGCTAAGGGGCCCCAGGGGGGAAACACTGAAGCTTTCTTT.

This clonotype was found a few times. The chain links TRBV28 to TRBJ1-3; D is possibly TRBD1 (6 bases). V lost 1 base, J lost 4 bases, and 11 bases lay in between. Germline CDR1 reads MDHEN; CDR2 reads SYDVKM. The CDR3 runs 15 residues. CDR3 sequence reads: CASSLFRGPGNTIYF. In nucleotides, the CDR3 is TGTGCCAGCAGTTTATTCCGGGGGCCCGGAAACACCATATATTTT.

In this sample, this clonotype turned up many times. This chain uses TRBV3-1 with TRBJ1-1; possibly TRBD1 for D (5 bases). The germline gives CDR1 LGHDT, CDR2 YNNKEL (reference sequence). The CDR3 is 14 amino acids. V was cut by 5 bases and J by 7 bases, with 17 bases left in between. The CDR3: CASSSSGGYNEAFF. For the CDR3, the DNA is TGTGCCAGCAGCTCCAGTGGGGGGTATAATGAAGCTTTCTTT.